This TCR beta chain originates from a study of blood T cell repertoires in COVID-19. Sequencing used immunoSEQ multiplex PCR; TCRdb keeps in-frame clones, though not all of them. Here the sample spans about 200,000 clones, approximately 84% being singletons. The CDR3 spans 15 residues. The ends were cut back, 6 bases at V and 1 base at J, with 15 bases in the middle. From germline, CDR1 is SGHRS and CDR2 YFSETQ. The genes are TRBV5-1 and TRBJ2-3, with D possibly TRBD2 on 5 matching bases. Material for sequencing was peripheral blood. The source of this sequence is a woman aged 80 or over with acute or convalescent COVID-19. This CDR3 reads CASTNFGVGTDTQYF. The CDR3 DNA is TGCGCCAGCACCAATTTCGGGGTCGGCACAGATACGCAGTATTTT.